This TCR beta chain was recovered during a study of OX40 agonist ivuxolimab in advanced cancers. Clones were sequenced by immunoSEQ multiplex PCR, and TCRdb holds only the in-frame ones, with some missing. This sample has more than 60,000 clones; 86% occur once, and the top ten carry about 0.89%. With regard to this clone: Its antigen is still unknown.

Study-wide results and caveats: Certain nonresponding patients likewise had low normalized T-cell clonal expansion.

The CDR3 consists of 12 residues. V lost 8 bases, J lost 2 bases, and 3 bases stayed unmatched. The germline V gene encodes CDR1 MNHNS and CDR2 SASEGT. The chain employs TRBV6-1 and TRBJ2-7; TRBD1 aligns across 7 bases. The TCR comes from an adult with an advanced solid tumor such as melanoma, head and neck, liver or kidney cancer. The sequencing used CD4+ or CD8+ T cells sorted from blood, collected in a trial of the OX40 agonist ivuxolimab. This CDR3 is CASGTATYEQYF. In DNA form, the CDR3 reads TGTGCCAGCGGGACAGCAACCTACGAGCAGTACTTC.